The text below deals with one T cell receptor (beta chain). Its antigen is unknown. This CDR3 is also generated by other DNA sequences in the sample. The sample is drawn from a study of beta chain features in type 1 diabetes. Study-wide points: The question left open here concerned HLA type influencing TCRB rearrangement. Diminished insertions and augmented deletions at VDJ junctions characterized type 1 diabetes patients.

The germline V and J ends were trimmed by 1 base and 3 bases, with 15 bases remaining between them. CDR3 size: 16 residues. The germline CDR1 and CDR2 sequences are SGHTA and FQGNSA. Central memory, naive, regulatory and stem cell-like memory CD4+ cells were sorted by CD45RO/CCR7/CD25/CD127/CD95/CD27. Isolated RNA was reverse transcribed in full, so expressed TCRB transcripts were sequenced. Repertoires were generated with immunoSEQ multiplex PCR, while TCRdb's copy carries only in-frame clones and drops some. The repertoire holds around 290,000 clones, with 8% as singletons. The origin of this receptor is a woman younger than 35 in good health. Sequencing used central memory CD4+ T cells from blood. V gene TRBV7-2 combines with J gene TRBJ2-5, with D possibly matching TRBD1 (6 bases). The CDR3 spells CASSLGGLSAKETQYF. The CDR3 nucleotides are TGTGCCAGCAGCTTAGGGGGGCTCTCCGCCAAAGAGACCCAGTACTTC.